This TCR beta chain was recovered during a study of cytomegalovirus exposure and HLA in healthy donors. Study at large: The early release's HLA-typed donors yielded 78 million or so unique TCRs. General study points: In a later analysis, across HLA loci, associated TCR counts were highest for DRB1, lowest for HLA-C. In a later analysis, an Asian-associated ancestry cluster reportedly showed fewer N-insertions than the roughly 730-donor mean. As a later analysis showed, several of the most significant clusters appeared to be linked to common viral pathogens.

This PCR relied on a set of 60 Vbeta primers and 13 Jbeta primers. Profiling relied on immunoSEQ multiplex PCR, and the TCRdb table lists in-frame clones only, not all of them. Here the sample spans over 130,000 clones, around 82% being singletons. Remarks on this clone: No antigen is known for it.

The V end lost 7 bases, the J end lost 9 bases, and 16 bases lay between the germline ends. Germline V gene data show CDR1 as LNHDA and CDR2 as SQIVND (reference sequence). The CDR3 has 13 residues. Sequenced sample: PBMCs. This rearrangement joins TRBV19 to TRBJ1-5, with no clear D. This TCR derives from a man aged 50 or older in good health and CMV-seronegative. The chain's CDR3 is CASTKQPLLPQHF. Written as DNA, the CDR3 is TGTGCCAGTACCAAGCAACCACTTCTGCCCCAGCATTTT. Together with reference TRBV19 and TRBJ1-5, the CDR3 gives the full variable domain: DGGITQSPKYLFRKEGQNVTLSCEQNLNHDAMYWYRQDPGQGLRLIYYSQIVNDFQKGDIAEGYSVSREKKESFPLTVTSAQKNPTAFYLCASTKQPLLPQHFGDGTRLSIL.